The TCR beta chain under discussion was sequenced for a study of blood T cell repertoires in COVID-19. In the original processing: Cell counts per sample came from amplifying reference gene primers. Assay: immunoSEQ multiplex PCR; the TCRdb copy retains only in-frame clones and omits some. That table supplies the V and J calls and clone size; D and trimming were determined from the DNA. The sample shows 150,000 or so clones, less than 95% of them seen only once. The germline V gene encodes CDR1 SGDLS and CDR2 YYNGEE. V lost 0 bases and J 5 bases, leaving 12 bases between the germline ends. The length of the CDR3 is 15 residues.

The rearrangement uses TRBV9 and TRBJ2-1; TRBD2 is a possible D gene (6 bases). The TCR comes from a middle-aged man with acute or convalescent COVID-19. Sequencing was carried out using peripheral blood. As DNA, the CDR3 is TGTGCCAGCAGCGTAGCGGCCGGACTAAACAATGAGCAGTTCTTC. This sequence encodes CASSVAAGLNNEQFF.